Following are 30 T cell receptor beta chains from one sample sequenced in a study of blood T cells in healthy people across ages (dated by TCRdb to between 2014 and 2016). Library construction relied on 5' RACE. For sequencing, an Illumina HiSeq 2500 was employed. The second PCR ran for roughly 7 to 11 cycles and used a J-beta primer mix along with a sample-barcoded 5' primer. The raw public reads went through TCRdb reprocessing: fastp at Q25, MiXCR clone calling, in-frame beta chains kept. Every distinct CDR3 protein forms one entry, paired with its most common genes and DNA. Recorded for this sample are 1.4 million or so distinct CDR3 sequences; approximately 43% of them occurred a single time. In total, the top ten clones hold roughly 3.7% of the sample. What was sequenced was blood. Receptors were obtained from a woman aged 18 to 35 in good health.

Only one count was recorded for this clonotype. V usage is TRBV27 and J usage is TRBJ1-2; D perhaps matches TRBD1 (6 bases). Germline values: CDR1 MNHEY, CDR2 SMNVEV (reference sequence). The CDR3 runs to 13 residues. V shed 6 bases and J shed 6 bases, with 14 bases lying between them. The CDR3 nucleotides read TGTGCCAGCAGACCCGCAGGGGACAATGGCTACACCTTC. It codes for CASRPAGDNGYTF.

V gene TRBV28 combines with J gene TRBJ2-7; D may correspond to TRBD1 or TRBD2 (6 bases each). Trimming took off 5 bases at V and 4 bases at J, with 9 bases between the two ends. The length of the CDR3 is 12 residues. The germline CDR1 and CDR2 sequences are MDHEN and SYDVKM. CDR3 coding DNA: TGTGCCAGCAGTACAGGGAGGTACGAGCAGTACTTC. It specifies CASSTGRYEQYF.

The chain links TRBV12-3 or TRBV12-4 to TRBJ1-1; D gene ambiguous. Trimming removed 3 bases from V and 9 bases from J, with 11 bases in between. This CDR3 has 12 residues. The CDR3 DNA follows: TGTGCCAGCAGTTTTTACGGAGGAAAAGCTTTCTTT. Residues: CASSFYGGKAFF.

The sample holds many counts of this clonotype. This chain links TRBV10-3 with TRBJ1-2; D gene ambiguous. The CDR3 covers 12 residues. Per germline, CDR1 ENHRY and CDR2 SYGVKD. Deletions cut 0 bases from V and 8 bases from J, with 7 bases between. In DNA form, the CDR3 reads TGTGCCATCAGTGAGTCGTGGACCGGCTACACCTTC. This gives the protein CAISESWTGYTF.

This clonotype showed up just a few times. J is TRBJ2-5 and V is TRBV6-4; 8 bases match TRBD1. The V and J ends lost 3 bases and 1 base, in that order; junction bases with no gene match: 4. Germline CDR1 is MRHNA and CDR2 is SNTAGT. This CDR3 contains 15 residues. CDR3 amino acids: CASSEGTGPQETQYF. Here the CDR3 DNA reads TGTGCCAGCAGTGAGGGGACAGGCCCCCAAGAGACCCAGTACTTC.

V and J are TRBV27 and TRBJ2-5, with D uncertain. The end of the DNA fits TRBJ2-7 better, so the J call may be wrong. This CDR3 contains 15 residues. Looked up from germline, CDR1 is MNHEY and CDR2 is SMNVEV (reference sequence). CDR3 protein: CASSLSGYQTYEQYF. As DNA, the CDR3 is TGTGCCAGCAGTTTGTCAGGTTATCAGACCTACGAGCAGTACTTC.

Comments on this clonotype: A much bigger clone sits one base away, suggesting this may be a read error. The J gene is TRBJ2-4, the V gene TRBV4-3, with D hard to call. The J call may be faulty, since TRBJ2-7 better matches the DNA end. The CDR3 loop spans 14 amino acids. Germline loops: CDR1 LGHNA, CDR2 YSLEER. The CDR3 reads CASSQDTVIYEQYF. CDR3 DNA: TGCGCCAGCAGCCAAGATACGGTGATCTACGAGCAGTACTTC.

In its sample, this clonotype was seen many times. The chain carries TRBV10-3 and TRBJ2-1; 7 positions agree with TRBD2. The CDR3 consists of 16 residues. Germline assignment: CDR1 ENHRY and CDR2 SYGVKD. V dropped 0 bases and J dropped 6; count of bases not matched to a gene: 8. The CDR3 nucleotides are TGTGCCATCAGTGAGTCGGGGAGCGGGAAGTTCAATGAGCAGTTCTTC. Its translation is CAISESGSGKFNEQFF.

The chain is built from TRBV5-1 and TRBJ2-3; weak D call: TRBD1 (6 bases). The germline CDR1 and CDR2 sequences are SGHRS and YFSETQ. Deletions cut 5 bases from V and 2 bases from J, with 12 bases between. The CDR3 has 14 residues. CDR3 bases: TGCGCCAGCAGTGGTCAGGGACACACAGATACGCAGTATTTT. This translates into CASSGQGHTDTQYF.

This clonotype was observed at least ten times. The chain joins TRBV27 to TRBJ1-2; tentatively, D is TRBD1 (6 bases). CDR1 is MNHEY and CDR2 is SMNVEV in the germline V gene (reference sequence). V lost 7 bases and J lost 2, with 14 bases in between. The CDR3 has 14 amino acids. The CDR3 loop is CASKPGQGNYGYTF. The CDR3, as DNA: TGTGCCAGCAAACCCGGGCAGGGGAACTATGGCTACACCTTC.

The rearrangement links TRBV5-1 to TRBJ2-3; D is unclear. V was trimmed by 2 bases and J by 0 bases, leaving 10 bases between them. This CDR3 spans 15 amino acids. CDR1 is SGHRS, CDR2 YFSETQ, per germline. CDR3 in DNA: TGCGCCAGCAGCTTATTGAGCTCTAGCACAGATACGCAGTATTTT. Translation: CASSLLSSSTDTQYF.

The rearrangement uses TRBV29-1 and TRBJ2-7; 9 nucleotides line up with TRBD1. The CDR3 extends over 12 amino acids. The V gene's germline CDR1 is SQVTM and CDR2 ANQGSEA. V dropped 4 bases and J dropped 7; count of bases not matched to a gene: 5. The CDR3 DNA follows: TGCAGCGTTGTACAGGGGGCGGGGGAGCAGTACTTC. Translation: CSVVQGAGEQYF.

There are a few counts of this clonotype. This chain uses TRBV7-2 with TRBJ2-1; D call uncertain. With 2 bases removed from V and 9 bases from J, the gap between germline ends came to 11 bases. The CDR3 covers 13 residues. Per germline, CDR1 SGHTA and CDR2 FQGNSA. The CDR3 DNA sequence: TGTGCCAGCAGCTTATCCCAAAGAAGTGAGCAGTTCTTC. This translates into CASSLSQRSEQFF.

This clonotype was observed a few times. This chain connects TRBV20-1 to TRBJ2-1, with TRBD2 matching over 7 bases. Germline values: CDR1 DFQATT, CDR2 SNEGSKA (reference sequence). V lost 3 bases and J lost 9; bases outside the gene matches: 8. The CDR3 is 13 amino acids. CDR3 sequence reads: CSASPSGVLEQFF. The CDR3 DNA sequence: TGCAGTGCTAGTCCTAGCGGCGTTCTTGAGCAGTTCTTC.

This clonotype was detected many times. The chain is built from TRBV28 and TRBJ2-7; 7 nucleotides line up with TRBD2. In germline, CDR1 is MDHEN, CDR2 SYDVKM. The CDR3 has 12 residues. V lost 6 bases and J lost 3; bases outside the gene matches: 2. The CDR3 spells CASRGRVYEQYF. As DNA, the CDR3 is TGTGCCAGCAGGGGGAGGGTCTACGAGCAGTACTTC. Full variable domain (outside the CDR3, taken from reference TRBV28 and TRBJ2-7): DVKVTQSSRYLVKRTGEKVFLECVQDMDHENMFWYRQDPGLGLRLIYFSYDVKMKEKGDIPEGYSVSREKKERFSLILESASTNQTSMYLCASRGRVYEQYFGPGTRLTVT.

This clonotype was counted a few times. The chain links TRBV6-2 or TRBV6-3 to TRBJ2-1, with D tentatively TRBD2 (5 bases). This CDR3 is built from 11 residues. Germline V lookup: CDR1 MNHEY, CDR2 SVGEGT. Trimming removed 7 bases from V and 10 bases from J, with 11 bases in between. The CDR3 bases are TGTGCCAGCACCTTTGGCGGGGAGCAGTTCTTC. Translating gives CASTFGGEQFF.

This clonotype was seen a few times. The CDR3 loop reads CATSREHVGTEETQYF. Written as DNA, the CDR3 is TGTGCCACCAGCAGAGAGCATGTCGGGACAGAAGAGACCCAGTACTTC. This sequence joins TRBV15 and TRBJ2-5; 7 positions agree with TRBD1. The V segment lost 0 bases and the J segment 3 bases; nucleotides outside the gene matches: 7. CDR3 length: 16 residues. The germline V gene encodes CDR1 LNHNV and CDR2 YYDKDF (reference sequence).

The V and J genes are TRBV4-3 and TRBJ1-2, with 7 bases aligning to TRBD1. Germline loops: CDR1 LGHNA, CDR2 YSLEER. This CDR3 has 15 residues. J was trimmed by 4 bases and V by 2 bases; bases with no gene match: 7. CDR3 nucleotides: TGCGCCAGCAGCCAATTGGGACAGCAAACCTATGGCTACACCTTC. Translated, it gives CASSQLGQQTYGYTF.

Only a few counts were recorded for this clonotype. The rearrangement links TRBV7-2 to TRBJ2-1, with D tentatively TRBD1 (6 bases). V lost 3 bases and J 6 bases, leaving 18 bases between the germline ends. The CDR3 contains 16 residues. The germline gives CDR1 SGHTA, CDR2 FQGNSA. As DNA, the CDR3 is TGTGCCAGCAGCTTGTGGCTCCAGGGGAGACTCAATGAGCAGTTCTTC. Translated: CASSLWLQGRLNEQFF.

The rearrangement joins TRBV7-9 to TRBJ1-1; D not resolved. The CDR3 length is 13 residues. V lost 7 bases to trimming and J lost 3 bases, with 12 bases between them. Looked up from germline, CDR1 is SEHNR and CDR2 is FQNEAQ (reference sequence). The CDR3 here is CASTSGLDTEAFF. The CDR3 DNA sequence: TGTGCCAGCACCTCGGGTCTGGACACTGAAGCTTTCTTT.

With regard to this clonotype: The germline gene is not matched at one end of the junction; a read error may be the cause. The genes are TRBV20-1 and TRBJ2-7, with 8 nucleotides matching TRBD1. The CDR3 contains 15 residues. Germline CDR1 DFQATT, CDR2 SNEGSKA (reference sequence). This CDR3 reads CSAAPFDRGDYDQYF. The CDR3 region has the DNA TGCAGTGCCGCCCCTTTTGACAGGGGTGACTACGACCAGTACTTC.

The sample holds a few counts of this clonotype. V gene TRBV10-3 combines with J gene TRBJ1-1, with 9 bases fitting TRBD1. CDR1 and CDR2 (germline): ENHRY, SYGVKD. This CDR3 contains 14 residues. V gave up 7 bases and J gave up 4 bases; unmatched junction bases: 7. In DNA form, the CDR3 reads TGTGCCATCAAGGGACAGGGTTCCGTCACTGAAGCTTTCTTT. Translated: CAIKGQGSVTEAFF.

CDR3 in amino acids: CASSLQTGLNEKLFF. As DNA, the CDR3 is TGCGCCAGCAGCTTGCAAACAGGACTCAATGAAAAACTGTTTTTT. The V gene is TRBV5-1, the J gene TRBJ1-4, with TRBD1 as a possible D gene (5 bases). CDR1 is SGHRS and CDR2 is YFSETQ in the germline V gene. V was trimmed by 1 base and J by 5 bases, leaving 12 bases between them. This CDR3 is built from 15 residues.

CDR3 loop: CSASDRENYGYTF. The CDR3, as DNA: TGCAGTGCTAGTGACAGAGAAAACTATGGCTACACCTTC. This chain uses TRBV20-1 with TRBJ1-2, with D possibly matching TRBD1 (5 bases). V dropped 3 bases and J dropped 2 bases, with 10 bases sitting between them. Germline-derived CDR1 and CDR2 are DFQATT and SNEGSKA (reference sequence). The CDR3 is made up of 13 amino acids.

The rearrangement uses TRBV4-3 and TRBJ1-2, with D possibly TRBD1 on 5 matching bases. The CDR3 consists of 18 residues. Trimming stripped 2 bases from V and 3 bases from J, with 22 bases between. Germline lookup yields CDR1 LGHNA and CDR2 YSLEER. The CDR3 loop reads CASSQRFGGFERDYGYTF. CDR3 nucleotides: TGCGCCAGCAGCCAAAGATTTGGGGGGTTCGAGAGGGACTATGGCTACACCTTC.

This clonotype has a handful of counts. The J gene is TRBJ2-7, the V gene TRBV28, with TRBD2 as a possible D gene (5 bases). CDR1 is MDHEN and CDR2 is SYDVKM in the germline V gene. The ends were cut back, 10 bases at V and 2 bases at J, with 15 bases in the middle. The CDR3 spans 13 residues. CDR3 nucleotides: TGTGCCACCAGGAGGTCCAGAGCCTACGAGCAGTACTTC. It is translated as CATRRSRAYEQYF. Supplemented by reference TRBV28 and TRBJ2-7, the full variable domain reads DVKVTQSSRYLVKRTGEKVFLECVQDMDHENMFWYRQDPGLGLRLIYFSYDVKMKEKGDIPEGYSVSREKKERFSLILESASTNQTSMYLCATRRSRAYEQYFGPGTRLTVT.

The chain recombines TRBV4-1 with TRBJ2-7; TRBD1 or TRBD2 may be the D gene (6 bases each). The germline V gene has CDR1 MGHRA and CDR2 YSYEKL. V was pared by 2 bases and J by 10 bases, with 15 bases between. This CDR3 contains 13 residues. The CDR3 sequence is CASSQQTTGAQYF. The CDR3 DNA reads as TGCGCCAGCAGCCAACAGACGACGGGGGCCCAGTACTTC.

The chain carries TRBV6-7 and TRBJ2-1; D tentatively reads TRBD1 or TRBD2 (6 bases each). TRBV6-7 is identified as an open reading frame with a role that is uncertain. This CDR3 is 17 amino acids long. The germline V and J ends were trimmed by 2 bases and 6 bases, with 20 bases remaining between them. CDR3 nucleotides: TGTGCCAGCAGTTACCGGGACAATTATGGGAGGAGCAATGAGCAGTTCTTC. It codes for CASSYRDNYGRSNEQFF.

The gene calls are TRBV20-1 and TRBJ2-7; 9 bases are a match to TRBD1. The CDR3 sequence is 13 residues long. The V segment lost 2 bases and the J segment 3 bases; nucleotides outside the gene matches: 2. CDR1 is DFQATT, CDR2 SNEGSKA, per germline (reference sequence). The CDR3 DNA follows: TGCAGTGCTAGAAAGGACAGGGGCTACGAGCAGTACTTC. It yields the protein CSARKDRGYEQYF.

This clonotype has only a few counts. V usage is TRBV7-8 and J usage is TRBJ2-2; D is ambiguous. The V and J ends lost 2 bases and 3 bases respectively, with 10 bases between them. The germline CDR1 and CDR2 sequences are SGHVS and FQNEAQ. CDR3 size: 15 residues. The CDR3 DNA is TGTGCCAGCAGCTTACGTCCGGTGTACACCGGGGAGCTGTTTTTT. It translates to CASSLRPVYTGELFF.